This T cell receptor beta chain came from a study of T cell responses to AZD1222 COVID-19 vaccine. The assay was immunoSEQ multiplex PCR, and TCRdb's table has in-frame clones only and misses some. The top ten clones hold around 4.5% of a sample with fewer than 110,000 clones, around 90% of them seen once. The germline CDR1 and CDR2 sequences are MNHEY and SMNVEV (reference sequence). Trimming left V 5 bases short and J 3 bases short, with 14 bases between. The CDR3 is 14 amino acids. Study results and caveats: Baseline antibody screening turned up just a handful of seropositive AZD1222 recipients. The CD4 TCRs associated with vaccination extended across spike and predominated at 160-218 and 743-854.

With respect to this clone: Antigen unknown.

The chain couples TRBV27 to TRBJ2-7; tentative D call: TRBD2 (6 bases). The source of this sequence is an adult in good health. Sequences were derived from peripheral blood, sampled on day 0 of AZD1222 vaccination. The CDR3 region is CASSETSWGYEQYF. The DNA of the CDR3 is TGTGCCAGCAGTGAGACTAGTTGGGGCTACGAGCAGTACTTC.